This entry lists 29 T cell receptor beta chains sequenced from one sample in a study of shared clonotypes between healthy human individuals. As defined, naive CD8 cells were CD45RO-negative and positively selected for CCR7, with terminally differentiated effector memory CD45RA+ cells excluded. The method was immunoSEQ multiplex PCR; TCRdb's version includes in-frame clones alone and lacks a portion of them. The sample includes hundreds of thousands of clones, approximately 96% seen only once; the top ten take over 0.1%. The specimen was naive CD8+ T cells sorted from blood. All receptors come from a woman in her twenties or thirties in good health.

CDR3 sequence: CASSYPGRQETQYF. In DNA, the CDR3 is TGTGCCAGCAGTTACCCGGGTAGGCAAGAGACCCAGTACTTC. This chain connects TRBV28 to TRBJ2-5; D is undetermined. Germline-derived CDR1 and CDR2 are MDHEN and SYDVKM. V lost 4 bases and J 2 bases, leaving 11 bases between the germline ends. This CDR3 contains 14 residues.

This clone was observed a single time. The genes are TRBV6-5 and TRBJ1-1, with 8 bases lining up with TRBD1. CDR1 and CDR2 (germline): MNHEY, SVGAGI. The CDR3 is made up of 14 amino acids. V gave up 1 base and J gave up 5 bases; unmatched junction bases: 3. For the CDR3, the DNA is TGTGCCAGCAGTTACTACAGGGGGGGGACTGAAGCTTTCTTT. It is translated as CASSYYRGGTEAFF.

V gene TRBV27 combines with J gene TRBJ2-7; D remains unclear. The CDR3 runs 14 residues. V lost 0 bases and J lost 3, with 9 bases in between. Germline CDR1 MNHEY, CDR2 SMNVEV (reference sequence). The CDR3 region has the DNA TGTGCCAGCAGTTTATCTTCCCGCGTCTACGAGCAGTACTTC. Translated: CASSLSSRVYEQYF.

The J gene is TRBJ2-1, the V gene TRBV5-1; the match to TRBD2 covers 8 bases. Germline values: CDR1 SGHRS, CDR2 YFSETQ. The junction had 11 bases not matched to a gene; V was cut back by 4 bases and J by 2 bases. CDR3 length: 17 amino acids. CDR3 residues: CASSNRLAGNAYNEQFF. The CDR3 region has the DNA TGCGCCAGCAGCAACCGGTTAGCGGGAAACGCCTACAATGAGCAGTTCTTC.

This clone came up a few times. The genes are TRBV20-1 and TRBJ2-7; TRBD2 is a possible D gene (5 bases). With 4 bases removed from V and 7 bases from J, the gap between germline ends came to 11 bases. The CDR3 spans 11 residues. Germline V gene lookup returns CDR1 DFQATT and CDR2 SNEGSKA (reference sequence). The CDR3 here is CSAIGLLEQYF. The CDR3 bases are TGCAGTGCTATCGGACTGCTAGAGCAGTACTTC.

The chain's CDR3 is CASSISPGEYNEQFF. In DNA form, the CDR3 reads TGTGCCAGTAGTATTTCCCCGGGGGAATACAATGAGCAGTTCTTC. The V call is TRBV19, the J call TRBJ2-1, with D possibly matching TRBD2 (6 bases). Trimming removed 3 bases from V and 4 bases from J, with 13 bases in between. Germline loops: CDR1 LNHDA, CDR2 SQIVND (reference sequence). The CDR3 is made up of 15 amino acids.

The count of this clone is one. Different DNA sequences within this sample yield the same CDR3. The V and J genes are TRBV27 and TRBJ2-7; 10 bases are shared with TRBD2. Germline lookup yields CDR1 MNHEY and CDR2 SMNVEV (reference sequence). The CDR3 covers 14 residues. J was trimmed by 4 bases and V by 5 bases; bases with no gene match: 5. The CDR3 reads CASSLAGVGYEQYF. The CDR3 nucleotides read TGTGCCAGCAGTCTAGCGGGAGTCGGTTACGAGCAGTACTTC.

The chain has TRBV28 and TRBJ2-1, with 7 nucleotides matching TRBD2. The CDR3 totals 17 residues. Germline CDR1 MDHEN, CDR2 SYDVKM. The junction had 12 bases not matched to a gene; V was cut back by 4 bases and J by 3 bases. In nucleotides, the CDR3 is TGTGCCAGCAGTTCCATGGCCCTAGCGGCAGTCTACAATGAGCAGTTCTTC. Encoded protein: CASSSMALAAVYNEQFF.

The CDR3: CASSLPWANDYEQYF. The DNA of the CDR3 is TGTGCCAGCAGCCTTCCTTGGGCCAACGACTACGAGCAGTACTTC. This chain uses TRBV28 with TRBJ2-7; no clear D gene. V lost 6 bases to trimming and J lost 3 bases, with 18 bases between them. There are 15 residues in the CDR3. CDR1 and CDR2 (germline): MDHEN, SYDVKM.

The rearrangement joins TRBV7-9 to TRBJ2-1; D call uncertain. CDR3 length: 11 residues. Germline lookup yields CDR1 SEHNR and CDR2 FQNEAQ (reference sequence). The ends were cut back, 4 bases at V and 6 bases at J, with 4 bases in the middle. CDR3 sequence (DNA): TGTGCCAGCAGCTACGGCAATGAGCAGTTCTTC. This gives the protein CASSYGNEQFF.

J is TRBJ1-1 and V is TRBV19; D is uncertain. The CDR3 runs 14 residues. The V end lost 10 bases, the J end lost 0 bases, and 15 bases lay between the germline ends. CDR1 is LNHDA and CDR2 is SQIVND in the germline V gene (reference sequence). CDR3 loop: CATQVTSMNTEAFF. CDR3 nucleotide sequence: TGTGCCACTCAGGTAACCTCCATGAACACTGAAGCTTTCTTT.

The gene calls are TRBV7-9 and TRBJ2-1; maybe TRBD2 (6 bases). Trimming left V 3 bases short and J 5 bases short, with 26 bases between. The germline CDR1 and CDR2 sequences are SEHNR and FQNEAQ (reference sequence). This CDR3 has 19 amino acids. The CDR3: CASSLLGVSGKGVHNEQFF. CDR3 sequence (DNA): TGTGCCAGCAGCTTGTTAGGAGTTAGCGGCAAAGGGGTCCACAATGAGCAGTTCTTC.

The V call is TRBV7-9, the J call TRBJ2-2, with D perhaps given as TRBD1 or TRBD2 (5 bases each). The length of the CDR3 is 14 residues. Germline V gives CDR1 SEHNR, CDR2 FQNEAQ (reference sequence). V was cut by 6 bases and J by 5 bases, with 13 bases left in between. CDR3 in amino acids: CASRQSEGTGELFF. The CDR3 coding sequence is TGTGCCAGCAGACAAAGTGAGGGGACCGGGGAGCTGTTTTTT. Using reference TRBV7-9 and TRBJ2-2 for the parts outside the CDR3, the full variable domain is DTGVSQNPRHKITKRGQNVTFRCDPISEHNRLYWYRQTLGQGPEFLTYFQNEAQLEKSRLLSDRFSAERPKGSFSTLEIQRTEQGDSAMYLCASRQSEGTGELFFGEGSRLTVL.

This chain joins TRBV27 and TRBJ2-1; 11 nucleotides match TRBD2. This CDR3 region has 16 residues. Germline trimming cut 1 base from V and 8 bases from J; bases unmatched to any gene: 7. CDR1 is MNHEY, CDR2 SMNVEV, per germline (reference sequence). CDR3 region: CASSLLIAGGQHEQFF. CDR3 in DNA: TGTGCCAGCAGTTTATTAATAGCGGGAGGGCAACATGAGCAGTTCTTC.

The J gene is TRBJ2-7, the V gene TRBV7-9, with 9 bases aligning to TRBD2. V was pared by 5 bases and J by 0 bases, with 8 bases of the junction left unmatched. The CDR3 covers 16 residues. The germline gives CDR1 SEHNR, CDR2 FQNEAQ (reference sequence). The CDR3 loop is CASSHIAGASSYEQYF. The DNA for the CDR3 is TGTGCCAGCAGCCATATAGCGGGAGCCTCCTCCTACGAGCAGTACTTC. Supplemented by reference TRBV7-9 and TRBJ2-7, the full variable domain reads DTGVSQNPRHKITKRGQNVTFRCDPISEHNRLYWYRQTLGQGPEFLTYFQNEAQLEKSRLLSDRFSAERPKGSFSTLEIQRTEQGDSAMYLCASSHIAGASSYEQYFGPGTRLTVT.

The genes are TRBV28 and TRBJ2-7, with D maybe TRBD2 (5 bases). CDR1 MDHEN and CDR2 SYDVKM come from the germline V gene. V gave up 2 bases and J gave up 3 bases, with 11 bases separating them. The CDR3 covers 14 residues. The CDR3 sequence: CASSLGQRVYEQYF. As DNA, the CDR3 is TGTGCCAGCAGTTTAGGGCAGAGGGTCTACGAGCAGTACTTC.

The chain carries TRBV5-6 and TRBJ2-5; 8 bases are a match to TRBD1. The J call may be incorrect, as the DNA end agrees better with TRBJ2-7. From germline, CDR1 is SGHDT and CDR2 YYEEEE. This CDR3 has 12 residues. DNA for the CDR3: TGTGCCAGCAGCGCAACAGGGGGCGAGCAGTACTTC. Translation: CASSATGGEQYF.

This clone was counted once. The gene calls are TRBV5-1 and TRBJ2-1, with D hard to call. Germline V gene sequence: CDR1 SGHRS, CDR2 YFSETQ. V dropped 7 bases and J dropped 6 bases, with 8 bases sitting between them. This CDR3 region has 11 residues. CDR3 sequence (DNA): TGCGCCAGCCACCTGGCCAATGAGCAGTTCTTC. Its protein is CASHLANEQFF. The entire variable domain, with the rest obtained from reference TRBV5-1 and TRBJ2-1, is as follows: KAGVTQTPRYLIKTRGQQVTLSCSPISGHRSVSWYQQTPGQGLQFLFEYFSETQRNKGNFPGRFSGRQFSNSRSEMNVSTLELGDSALYLCASHLANEQFFGPGTRLTVL.

This chain uses TRBV6-5 with TRBJ2-7, with 12 nucleotides matching TRBD2. The J segment lost 3 bases and the V segment lost 4 bases, leaving 7 bases of the junction unmatched. Per the germline V gene, CDR1 is MNHEY and CDR2 is SVGAGI. The CDR3 consists of 16 residues. The CDR3 nucleotides read TGTGCCAGCAGTTCCACAGGGACTAGCGGGTACTACGAGCAGTACTTC. It codes for CASSSTGTSGYYEQYF.

The chain uses TRBV5-1 and TRBJ1-1; the D gene is possibly TRBD1 (5 bases). Germline lookup yields CDR1 SGHRS and CDR2 YFSETQ. The CDR3 sequence is 15 residues long. V gave up 0 bases and J gave up 6 bases, with 15 bases separating them. CDR3 in DNA: TGCGCCAGCAGCTTGGTTGGGGAGTTGGGACCTGAAGCTTTCTTT. Its protein product is CASSLVGELGPEAFF.

In the case of this clone: Other nucleotide sequences in the sample specify the same CDR3. The chain links TRBV28 to TRBJ2-7; D unresolved. The V gene lost 3 bases and the J gene lost 1 base, with 7 bases spanning the gap. The length of the CDR3 is 13 residues. The germline V gene encodes CDR1 MDHEN and CDR2 SYDVKM. The chain's CDR3 is CASSFRESYEQYF. The CDR3 nucleotides are TGTGCCAGCAGTTTTAGGGAATCCTACGAGCAGTACTTC.

The chain joins TRBV5-1 to TRBJ2-1, with a tentative D call TRBD2 (6 bases). This CDR3 contains 16 residues. The V end was cut by 3 bases, the J end by 4 bases, with 17 bases between. Germline values: CDR1 SGHRS, CDR2 YFSETQ. The CDR3 loop is CASSSEGFMGYNEQFF. Here the CDR3 DNA reads TGCGCCAGCAGCTCGGAGGGCTTTATGGGATACAATGAGCAGTTCTTC.

The chain joins TRBV7-6 to TRBJ2-5, with D tentatively TRBD2 (6 bases). Trimming shortened V by 1 base and J by 5 bases, and 11 bases separated the two germline ends. The CDR3 covers 14 residues. In germline, CDR1 is SGHVS, CDR2 FNYEAQ. This CDR3 is CASSLGGAWETQYF. For the CDR3, the DNA is TGTGCCAGCAGCTTAGGCGGGGCCTGGGAGACCCAGTACTTC. Together with reference TRBV7-6 and TRBJ2-5, the CDR3 gives the full variable domain: GAGVSQSPRYKVTKRGQDVALRCDPISGHVSLYWYRQALGQGPEFLTYFNYEAQQDKSGLPNDRFSAERPEGSISTLTIQRTEQRDSAMYRCASSLGGAWETQYFGPGTRLLVL.

The chain is built from TRBV10-1 and TRBJ1-1; D remains ambiguous. Germline loops: CDR1 WNHNN, CDR2 SYGVQD (reference sequence). The CDR3 is 12 amino acids. V was pared by 0 bases and J by 7 bases, with 6 bases between. The CDR3 region is CASSESSREAFF. The DNA of the CDR3 is TGCGCCAGCAGTGAGTCAAGCCGTGAAGCTTTCTTT.

Concerning this clone itself: Other DNA sequences within the sample encode an identical CDR3. The V gene is TRBV9, the J gene TRBJ1-5, with 7 bases lining up with TRBD1. V lost 0 bases and J lost 0; bases outside the gene matches: 0. Germline values: CDR1 SGDLS, CDR2 YYNGEE. The CDR3 covers 15 residues. This CDR3 is CASSVGQGSNQPQHF. As DNA, the CDR3 is TGTGCCAGCAGCGTAGGACAGGGTAGCAATCAGCCCCAGCATTTT.

In its sample, this clone was seen once. The CDR3 DNA sequence: TGTGCCAGCAGTTCGCAGTACCGGGACAGGGGGTTCTACAATGAGCAGTTCTTC. The encoded protein is CASSSQYRDRGFYNEQFF. V is TRBV28 and J is TRBJ2-1, with TRBD1 matching 11 bases. CDR1 and CDR2 from the germline V gene are MDHEN and SYDVKM. V lost 4 bases to trimming and J lost 3 bases; unmatched junction nucleotides: 11. The CDR3 has 18 residues.

The gene calls are TRBV16 and TRBJ1-1, with D hard to call. This CDR3 has 12 amino acids. In germline, CDR1 is KGHSY, CDR2 FQNENV. The V end was cut by 1 base, the J end by 4 bases, with 4 bases between. DNA of the CDR3: TGTGCCAGCAGCCAATACAGCACTGAAGCTTTCTTT. This gives the protein CASSQYSTEAFF.

This chain joins TRBV15 and TRBJ2-1; 9 nucleotides line up with TRBD2. CDR1 is LNHNV and CDR2 is YYDKDF in the germline V gene (reference sequence). The CDR3 covers 16 residues. V was clipped by 2 bases and J by 5 bases; unmatched bases: 7. The CDR3 reads CATSRTGLAFNNEQFF. In nucleotides, the CDR3 is TGTGCCACCAGCAGAACGGGACTAGCTTTTAACAATGAGCAGTTCTTC.

This chain connects TRBV19 to TRBJ1-1, with a possible D match to TRBD1 (6 bases). Trimming cost V 0 bases and J 1 base, with 9 bases left between them. Germline values: CDR1 LNHDA, CDR2 SQIVND (reference sequence). The length of the CDR3 is 15 residues. As DNA, the CDR3 is TGTGCCAGTAGTATAGATGGAGGGGGGAACACTGAAGCTTTCTTT. Amino acid sequence: CASSIDGGGNTEAFF. Supplemented by reference TRBV19 and TRBJ1-1, the full variable domain reads DGGITQSPKYLFRKEGQNVTLSCEQNLNHDAMYWYRQDPGQGLRLIYYSQIVNDFQKGDIAEGYSVSREKKESFPLTVTSAQKNPTAFYLCASSIDGGGNTEAFFGQGTRLTVV.